The present T cell receptor beta chain was sequenced within a study listed by TCRdb under 2016. This clonotype occurred a few times. What antigen it recognizes has not been identified. Base qualities are missing; no much larger clone stands one base away. Libraries were made using RT-PCR. The sequencer listed for this sample is Illumina MiSeq. TCRdb passed the public sequencing reads through fastp at Q25 and MiXCR, retaining productive beta sequences. Entries that share a CDR3 protein sequence are merged under the most common genes and DNA. The sample has more than 600,000 distinct CDR3 sequences on record, 11% to 15% of them singletons. Together, the top ten hold 3.6% of the sample. V is clipped by 4 bases and J by 5 bases, and the sequence between their germline boundaries is 27 bases long. CDR1 and CDR2 are drawn from the germline V gene: SGHTA, FQGNSA. From the cysteine through the phenylalanine, the CDR3 covers 19 amino acids. Kept here is only the CDR3 DNA, which spans 57 bases and is read in frame from base 1.

The clonotype originates from a female donor in good health, serving as a healthy control. The sequenced sample was memory CD4+ T cells from blood. The V gene is TRBV7-2 and the J gene is TRBJ2-1; a confident D gene designation cannot be given. DNA sequence: TGTGCCAGCAGCTCACAGCCACCTTCATACGTCGGTTGGAACAATGAGCAGTTCTTC. It translates to CASSSQPPSYVGWNNEQFF.